This T cell receptor beta chain is drawn from a study of cytomegalovirus exposure and HLA in healthy donors. The primer mix had 60 Vbeta and 13 Jbeta primers. Method: immunoSEQ multiplex PCR; TCRdb's copy keeps in-frame clones and lacks some. Of about 140,000 clones in the sample, around 75% are singletons; the top ten hold 2.5% to 4%. Germline assignment: CDR1 LGHNA and CDR2 YSLEER. Trimming shortened V by 0 bases and J by 4 bases, and 22 bases separated the two germline ends. CDR3 length: 18 amino acids. These donors counted as nominally healthy when sampled, but unrecorded immune exposures were likely. A few counts support this clone.

This sequence joins TRBV4-3 and TRBJ2-7; tentative D call: TRBD1 (5 bases). This TCR was recovered from a man aged 35 to 55 in good health and CMV-seronegative. The sequenced material came from PBMCs. The CDR3 nucleotides are TGCGCCAGCAGCCAAGATTGGGCCGGCGGCAGGGTTCCGTACGAGCAGTACTTC. This encodes CASSQDWAGGRVPYEQYF.